Sequencing of this T cell receptor beta chain was carried out in a study of shared clonotypes between healthy human individuals. CDR1 is SGHDN and CDR2 is FVKESK in the germline V gene. Deletions cut 4 bases from V and 5 bases from J, with 9 bases between. There are 13 residues in the CDR3. The repertoire was sequenced with immunoSEQ multiplex PCR; TCRdb's copy has only in-frame clones and lacks some. The data contain roughly 2.5 million clones, more than 90% of them seen just once; the ten biggest clones take up roughly 0.14%. The study enrolled healthy HIV-negative adults without recent acute infections or vaccinations as donors.

The sequence derives from a man between 18 and 35 years old in good health. The gene calls are TRBV14 and TRBJ1-3, with no clear D. The material sequenced was naive CD4+ T cells sorted from blood. The subset is: CD45RA+ positively selected. CDR3 DNA: TGTGCCAGCAGCCGCGACGGTCGAAACACCATATATTTT. Protein: CASSRDGRNTIYF.